This T cell receptor beta chain comes out of a study of response to subunit inactivated influenza vaccine. The CDR3 sequence is 15 residues long. The germline CDR1 and CDR2 sequences are DFQATT and SNEGSKA (reference sequence). Trimming at V came to 1 base and at J to 6 bases, leaving 9 bases not matched to a gene. Study-wide points: Seasonal influenza vaccination, on each occasion, was suggested by the authors to recruit few new T cells.

Comments on this clonotype: What it binds is unknown.

TCRdb passed the RT-PCR reads through MiXCR, listing each CDR3 protein once. The sample has about 830,000 distinct CDR3 sequences; under 20% are singletons. The sequence derives from a man aged 45-60 years who received an inactivated influenza vaccine. The material sequenced was PBMCs from blood, taken about 5 days after vaccination. The chain recombines TRBV20-1 with TRBJ2-3, with 8 positions matching TRBD2. In DNA, the CDR3 is TGCAGTGCTAGAGCCGGGACTAGTTCCGCCGATACGCAGTATTTT. It yields the protein CSARAGTSSADTQYF.